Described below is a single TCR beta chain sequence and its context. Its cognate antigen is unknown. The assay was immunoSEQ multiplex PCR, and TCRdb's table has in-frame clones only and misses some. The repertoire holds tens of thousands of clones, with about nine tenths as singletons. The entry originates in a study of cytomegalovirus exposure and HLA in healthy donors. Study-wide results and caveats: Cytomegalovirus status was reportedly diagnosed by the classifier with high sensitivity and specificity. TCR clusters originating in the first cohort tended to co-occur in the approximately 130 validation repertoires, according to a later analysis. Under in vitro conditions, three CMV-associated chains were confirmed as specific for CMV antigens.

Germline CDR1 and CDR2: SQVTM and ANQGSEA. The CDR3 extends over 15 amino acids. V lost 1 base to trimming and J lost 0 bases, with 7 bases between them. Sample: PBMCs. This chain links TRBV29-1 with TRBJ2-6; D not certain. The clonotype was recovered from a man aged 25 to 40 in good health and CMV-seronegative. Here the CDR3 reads CSVEAPVSGANVLTF. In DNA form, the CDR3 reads TGCAGCGTTGAAGCGCCGGTCTCTGGGGCCAACGTCCTGACTTTC.